These 5 T cell receptor beta chains came from one sample sequenced in a study of regulatory T cells in long-lasting Graves disease. Described time point: newly diagnosed GD, antithyroid drugs for less than 3 months. There was RNA extracted from PBMCs, and the TCR library was made from it. TCR beta libraries were built with iRepertoire HTBI primers and Arm-PCR of CDR3 regions. TCRdb passed the multiplex PCR reads through MiXCR, listing each CDR3 protein once. The sample includes more than 300,000 distinct CDR3 sequences, around 11% of them seen just once. Another study also made use of these data, one on T cells in Graves' hyperthyroidism and ophthalmopathy.

The specimen was peripheral blood mononuclear cells (PBMCs), collected at new diagnosis, from a patient treated with antithyroid drugs. These receptor sequences come from a woman aged 18-30 years with Graves disease.

The chain uses TRBV2 and TRBJ2-5; the match to TRBD1 covers 7 bases. The CDR3 covers 15 residues. Trimming took 8 bases from V and 2 from J; bases not matched to a gene: 11. CDR1 is SNHLY, CDR2 FYNNEI, per germline. The CDR3 DNA reads TGTGCCAGCCTCCGGTGGGGGACAGCGCAAGAGACCCAGTACTTC. This encodes CASLRWGTAQETQYF.

This sequence joins TRBV6-2 or TRBV6-3 and TRBJ2-5; tentatively, D is TRBD1 (5 bases). Looked up from germline, CDR1 is MNHEY and CDR2 is SVGEGT. This CDR3 is 13 amino acids long. The germline V and J ends were trimmed by 7 bases and 7 bases, with 16 bases remaining between them. As DNA, the CDR3 is TGTGCCAGCAAGAGGACGGTGCAGGGGACCCAGTACTTC. Translation gives CASKRTVQGTQYF.

This clonotype was seen a handful of times. The chain employs TRBV12-3 or TRBV12-4 and TRBJ2-3; D gene ambiguous. This CDR3 spans 11 amino acids. V lost 6 bases and J lost 7, with 8 bases in between. The CDR3 protein is CASRLYYTQYF. CDR3 sequence (DNA): TGTGCCAGCAGACTATATTATACGCAGTATTTT.

This clonotype was counted many times. The chain combines TRBV7-8 with TRBJ2-5, with D perhaps being TRBD1 or TRBD2 (5 bases each). Germline CDR1 SGHVS, CDR2 FQNEAQ. With 4 bases removed from V and 9 bases from J, the gap between germline ends came to 21 bases. This CDR3 has 15 amino acids. The CDR3 sequence is CASSSPGTLSWAQYF. The CDR3 nucleotides are TGTGCCAGCAGCTCACCCGGGACGCTCTCCTGGGCCCAGTACTTC.

This clonotype was found many times. This chain uses TRBV18 with TRBJ2-5; D is undetermined. The CDR3 runs to 14 residues. V lost 1 base and J 2 bases, leaving 8 bases between the germline ends. From germline, CDR1 is KGHSH and CDR2 LQKENI. For the CDR3, the DNA is TGTGCCAGCTCACCACAGGGAATTCAAGAGACCCAGTACTTC. This gives the protein CASSPQGIQETQYF.